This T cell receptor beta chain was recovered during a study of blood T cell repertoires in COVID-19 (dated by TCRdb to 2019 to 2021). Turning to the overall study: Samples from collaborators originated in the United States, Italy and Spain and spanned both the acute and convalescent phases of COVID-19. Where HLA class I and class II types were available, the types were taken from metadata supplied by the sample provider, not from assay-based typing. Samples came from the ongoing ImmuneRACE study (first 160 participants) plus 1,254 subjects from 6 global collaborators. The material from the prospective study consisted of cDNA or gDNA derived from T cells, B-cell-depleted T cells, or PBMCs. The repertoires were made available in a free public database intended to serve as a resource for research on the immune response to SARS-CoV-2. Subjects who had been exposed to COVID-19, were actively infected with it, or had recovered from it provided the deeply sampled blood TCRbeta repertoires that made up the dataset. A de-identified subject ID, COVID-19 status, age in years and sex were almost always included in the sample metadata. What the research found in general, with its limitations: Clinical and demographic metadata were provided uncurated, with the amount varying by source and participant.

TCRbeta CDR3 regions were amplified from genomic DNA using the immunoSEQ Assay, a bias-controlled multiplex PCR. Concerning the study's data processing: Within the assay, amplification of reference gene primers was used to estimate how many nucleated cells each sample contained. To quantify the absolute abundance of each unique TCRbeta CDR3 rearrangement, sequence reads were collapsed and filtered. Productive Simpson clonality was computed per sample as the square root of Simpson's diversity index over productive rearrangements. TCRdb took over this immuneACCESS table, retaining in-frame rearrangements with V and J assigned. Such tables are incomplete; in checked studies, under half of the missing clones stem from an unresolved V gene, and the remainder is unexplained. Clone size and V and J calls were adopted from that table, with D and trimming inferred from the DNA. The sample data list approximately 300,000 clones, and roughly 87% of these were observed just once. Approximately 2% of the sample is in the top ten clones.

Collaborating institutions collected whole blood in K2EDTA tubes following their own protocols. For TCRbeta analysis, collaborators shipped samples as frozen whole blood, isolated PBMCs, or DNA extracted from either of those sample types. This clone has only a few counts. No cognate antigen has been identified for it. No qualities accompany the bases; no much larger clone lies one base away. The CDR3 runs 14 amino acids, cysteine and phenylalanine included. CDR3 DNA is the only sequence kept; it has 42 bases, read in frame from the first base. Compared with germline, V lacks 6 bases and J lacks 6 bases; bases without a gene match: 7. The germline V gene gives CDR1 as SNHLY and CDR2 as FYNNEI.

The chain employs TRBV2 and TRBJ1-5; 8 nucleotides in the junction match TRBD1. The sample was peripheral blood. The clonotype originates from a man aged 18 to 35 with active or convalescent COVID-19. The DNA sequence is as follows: TGTGCCAGCAGCATTGGACAGGGAGCTCAGCCCCAGCATTTT. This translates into CASSIGQGAQPQHF.